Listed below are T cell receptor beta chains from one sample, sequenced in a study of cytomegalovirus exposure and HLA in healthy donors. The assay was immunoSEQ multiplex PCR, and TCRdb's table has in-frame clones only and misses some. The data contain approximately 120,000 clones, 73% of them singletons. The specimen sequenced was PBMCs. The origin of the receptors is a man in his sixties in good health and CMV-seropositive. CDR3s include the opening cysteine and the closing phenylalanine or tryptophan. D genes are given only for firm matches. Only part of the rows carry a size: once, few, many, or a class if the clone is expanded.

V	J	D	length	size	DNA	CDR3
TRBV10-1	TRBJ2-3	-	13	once	TGCGCCAGCAGTGAGTCCTGGTCGGGTCGTAGGTATTTT	CASSESWSGRRYF
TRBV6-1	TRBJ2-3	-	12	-	TGTGCCAGCAGTGACTCAGGGGATACGCAGTATTTT	CASSDSGDTQYF
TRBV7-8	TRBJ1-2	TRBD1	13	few	TGTGCCAGCAGCGTAAGACAGGGTGATGGCTACACCTTC	CASSVRQGDGYTF
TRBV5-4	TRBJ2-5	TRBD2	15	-	TGTGCCAGCAGCTTGGGACTAGCGGGGCCGGAGACCCAGTACTTC	CASSLGLAGPETQYF
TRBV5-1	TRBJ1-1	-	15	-	TGCGCCAGCAGCTTGGGGCAGGGATCTGGCACTGAAGCTTTCTTT	CASSLGQGSGTEAFF
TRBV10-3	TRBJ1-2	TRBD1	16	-	TGTGCCATCAGTGATCCGACAGGGGGGCATAGGTTTGGCTACACCTTC	CAISDPTGGHRFGYTF
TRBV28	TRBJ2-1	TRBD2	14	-	TGTGCCAGCACCCCTCGACTAGCTTACAATGAGCAGTTCTTC	CASTPRLAYNEQFF
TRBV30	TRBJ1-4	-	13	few	TGTGCCTGGAGTGTTGTTTCAGGGGAAAAACTGTTTTTT	CAWSVVSGEKLFF
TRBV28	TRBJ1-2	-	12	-	TGTGCCAGCAACACAGGGTTATCTGGCTACACCTTC	CASNTGLSGYTF
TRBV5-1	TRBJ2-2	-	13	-	TGCGCCAGCAGCTTGAGGCAGGGGGGGGAGCTGTTTTTT	CASSLRQGGELFF
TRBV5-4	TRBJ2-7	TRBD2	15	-	TGTGCCAGCAGCTTTGAACTAGCGGGCCCCTACGAGCAGTACTTC	CASSFELAGPYEQYF
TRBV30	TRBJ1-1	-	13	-	TGTGCCTGGAGTGTCTACAGGAACACTGAAGCTTTCTTT	CAWSVYRNTEAFF
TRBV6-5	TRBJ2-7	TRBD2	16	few	TGTGCCAGCAGTTCTGCTTTTTCGGGGGGGGCTTACGAGCAGTACTTC	CASSSAFSGGAYEQYF
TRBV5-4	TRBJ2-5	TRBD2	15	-	TGTGCCAGCACCTTCAGGACTAGCGGATCGGAGACCCAGTACTTC	CASTFRTSGSETQYF
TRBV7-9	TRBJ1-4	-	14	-	TGTTCCAGCAGCTCCGAGGGTAGGAATGAAAAACTGTTTTTT	CSSSSEGRNEKLFF
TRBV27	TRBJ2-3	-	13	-	TGTGCCAGCAGTTTATCGAGTAGCTTAACGCAGTATTTT	CASSLSSSLTQYF
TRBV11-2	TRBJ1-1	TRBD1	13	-	TGTGCCAGCAGCCCAGGACAGGGCACTGAAGCTTTCTTT	CASSPGQGTEAFF
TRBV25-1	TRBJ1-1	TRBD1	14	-	TGTGCCAGCAGTTTCACAGGGACAGGGGCTGAAGCTTTCTTT	CASSFTGTGAEAFF
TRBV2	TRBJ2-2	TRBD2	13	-	TGTGCCAGCAGTGTCGGGGGGGTCGGGGAGCTGTTTTTT	CASSVGGVGELFF
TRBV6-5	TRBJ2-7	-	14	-	TGTGCCAGCACTGCCCCCGGGGGCTCCTACGAGCAGTACTTC	CASTAPGGSYEQYF
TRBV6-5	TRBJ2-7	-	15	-	TGTGCCAGCAGTTACTCGACGTGGAGCTCCTACGAGCAGTACTTC	CASSYSTWSSYEQYF
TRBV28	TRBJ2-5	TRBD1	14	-	TGTGCCAGCGGACGACAGGGGGTACAAGAGACCCAGTACTTC	CASGRQGVQETQYF
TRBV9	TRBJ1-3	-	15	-	TGTGCCAGCAGCCCTACAGTGGCCTCTGGAAACACCATATATTTT	CASSPTVASGNTIYF
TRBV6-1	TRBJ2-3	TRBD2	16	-	TGTGCCAGCAGTGAAAATATTGCGGGGGGTTCAGATACGCAGTATTTT	CASSENIAGGSDTQYF
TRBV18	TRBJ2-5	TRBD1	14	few	TGTGCCAGCTCACAACAGACAGGGGGCCAGACCCAGTACTTC	CASSQQTGGQTQYF
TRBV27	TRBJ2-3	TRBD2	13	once	TGTGCCACCCGGGGGGGGGCTGCAGATACGCAGTATTTT	CATRGGAADTQYF
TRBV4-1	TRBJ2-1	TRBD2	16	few	TGCGCCAGCAGCCAAGTTACGGGGGGGCTTTACAATGAGCAGTTCTTC	CASSQVTGGLYNEQFF
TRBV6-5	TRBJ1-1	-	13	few	TGTGCCAGCAGTTACGACCTAAGGGGTGAAGCTTTCTTT	CASSYDLRGEAFF
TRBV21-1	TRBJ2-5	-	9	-	TGTGCCACGGGAGAGACCCAGTACTTC	CATGETQYF
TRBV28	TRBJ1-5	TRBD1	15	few	TGTGCCAGCATCCAGGGGACAGGGAGGTTTCAGCCCCAGCATTTT	CASIQGTGRFQPQHF
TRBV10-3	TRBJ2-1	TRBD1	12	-	TGTGCCATCAGTGAGTCGAACAGGGGGCAGTTCTTC	CAISESNRGQFF